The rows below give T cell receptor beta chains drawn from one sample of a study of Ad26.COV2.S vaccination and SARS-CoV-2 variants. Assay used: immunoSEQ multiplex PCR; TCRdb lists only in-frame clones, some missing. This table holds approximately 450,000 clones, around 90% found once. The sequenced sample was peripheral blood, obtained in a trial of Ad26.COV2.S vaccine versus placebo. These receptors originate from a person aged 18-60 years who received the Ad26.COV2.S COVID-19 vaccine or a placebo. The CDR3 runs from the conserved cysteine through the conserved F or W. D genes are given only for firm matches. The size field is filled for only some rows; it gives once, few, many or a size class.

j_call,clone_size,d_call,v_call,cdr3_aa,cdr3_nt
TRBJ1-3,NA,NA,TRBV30,CAWSVLGNSGNTIYF,TGTGCCTGGAGTGTACTAGGGAACTCTGGAAACACCATATATTTT
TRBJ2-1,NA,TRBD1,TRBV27,CASSRTGGYNEQFF,TGTGCCAGCAGTCGGACAGGGGGATACAATGAGCAGTTCTTC
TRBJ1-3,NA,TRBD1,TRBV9,CASSVGHRGSGNTIYF,TGTGCCAGCAGCGTAGGTCACAGGGGTTCTGGAAACACCATATATTTT
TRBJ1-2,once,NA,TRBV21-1,CASSKVQAKEGYTF,TGTGCCAGCAGCAAAGTTCAGGCCAAGGAAGGCTACACCTTC
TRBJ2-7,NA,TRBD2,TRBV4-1,CASSPDSVTSLLHEQYF,TGCGCCAGCAGCCCGGACTCTGTGACTAGCCTTCTCCACGAGCAGTACTTC
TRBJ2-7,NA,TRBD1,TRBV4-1,CASSQGQGAVYEQYF,TGCGCCAGCAGCCAAGGACAGGGGGCTGTCTACGAGCAGTACTTC
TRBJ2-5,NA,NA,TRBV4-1,CASSQTTRSGGQETQYF,TGCGCCAGCAGCCAGACAACTAGGTCAGGTGGCCAAGAGACCCAGTACTTC
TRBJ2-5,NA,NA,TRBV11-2,CASSFRPAGIVETQYF,TGTGCCAGCAGCTTTCGTCCGGCGGGAATTGTGGAGACCCAGTACTTC
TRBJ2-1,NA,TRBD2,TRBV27,CASSLTSVRVYEQFF,TGTGCCAGCAGCCTCACTAGCGTACGGGTCTATGAGCAGTTCTTC
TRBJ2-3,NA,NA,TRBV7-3,CASSLSGLTDTQYF,TGTGCCAGCAGCCTAAGCGGGCTCACAGATACGCAGTATTTT
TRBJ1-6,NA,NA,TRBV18,CASSPQSSYNSPLHF,TGTGCCAGCTCACCACAGAGCTCCTATAATTCACCCCTCCACTTT
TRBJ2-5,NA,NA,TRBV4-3,CASSRGWGNQETQYF,TGCGCCAGCAGCCGAGGGTGGGGAAACCAAGAGACCCAGTACTTC
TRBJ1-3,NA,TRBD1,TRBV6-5,CASSPTGGRNTIYF,TGTGCCAGCAGTCCGACAGGGGGGAGAAACACCATATATTTT
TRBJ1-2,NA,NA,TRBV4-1,CASSQDNTGYTF,TGCGCCAGCAGCCAAGATAATACTGGCTACACCTTC
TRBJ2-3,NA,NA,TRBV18,CASSPEGTSTDTQYF,TGTGCCAGCTCACCAGAGGGGACTAGCACAGATACGCAGTATTTT
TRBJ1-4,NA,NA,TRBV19,CASSIGRPGGDEKLFF,TGTGCCAGTAGTATTGGTCGTCCAGGAGGGGATGAAAAACTGTTTTTT
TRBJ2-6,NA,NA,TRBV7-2,CASSFQVSGANVLTF,TGTGCCAGCAGCTTTCAGGTCTCTGGGGCCAACGTCCTGACTTTC
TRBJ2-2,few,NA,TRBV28,CASSLDLRTGELFF,TGTGCCAGCAGTTTAGACCTCAGGACCGGGGAGCTGTTTTTT
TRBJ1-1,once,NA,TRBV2,CASSEVLGLNTEAFF,TGTGCCAGCAGTGAAGTTCTAGGGCTGAACACTGAAGCTTTCTTT
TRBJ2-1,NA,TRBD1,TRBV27,CASSPQGAYNEQFF,TGTGCCAGCAGTCCTCAGGGGGCCTACAATGAGCAGTTCTTC
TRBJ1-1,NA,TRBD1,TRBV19,CASSIGTGEKAFF,TGTGCCAGTAGTATAGGGACAGGGGAGAAAGCTTTCTTT
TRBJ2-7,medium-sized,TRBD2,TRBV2,CASSAGTSGRSYEQYF,TGTGCCAGCAGCGCCGGGACTAGCGGGCGCTCCTACGAGCAGTACTTC
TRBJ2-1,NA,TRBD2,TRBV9,CASSSRPGLAGVSSYNEQFF,TGTGCCAGCAGCTCGCGCCCGGGACTAGCGGGAGTGAGCTCCTACAATGAGCAGTTCTTC
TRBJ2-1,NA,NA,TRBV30,CAWERQRTYNEQFF,TGTGCCTGGGAACGACAGCGGACCTACAATGAGCAGTTCTTC
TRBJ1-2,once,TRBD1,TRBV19,CASSIDGQGALGYTF,TGTGCCAGTAGTATCGACGGGCAGGGGGCCCTTGGCTACACCTTC
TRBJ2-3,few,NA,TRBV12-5,CASGLCSQSRSTDTQYF,TGTGCTAGTGGTTTGTGCTCCCAATCCCGGAGCACAGATACGCAGTATTTT
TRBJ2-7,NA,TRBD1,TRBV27,CASSYAGGYEQYF,TGTGCCAGCAGTTACGCAGGGGGCTACGAGCAGTACTTC
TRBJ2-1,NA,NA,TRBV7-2,CASSLAGLAINEQFF,TGTGCCAGCAGCTTAGCAGGGCTAGCTATAAATGAGCAGTTCTTC
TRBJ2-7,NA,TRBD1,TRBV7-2,CASSSPDRAAYEQYF,TGTGCCAGCAGCTCGCCGGACAGGGCGGCCTACGAGCAGTACTTC
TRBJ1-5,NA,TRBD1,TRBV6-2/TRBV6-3,CASSKWDRAGNQPQHF,TGTGCCAGCAGCAAATGGGACAGGGCCGGCAATCAGCCCCAGCATTTT
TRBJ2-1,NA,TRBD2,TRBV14,CASSQGGGSRSNEQFF,TGTGCCAGCAGCCAAGGGGGCGGGAGTCGGAGCAATGAGCAGTTCTTC
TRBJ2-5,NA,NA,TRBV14,CASSHVIGNPQETQYF,TGTGCCAGCAGCCATGTAATCGGGAACCCACAAGAGACCCAGTACTTC
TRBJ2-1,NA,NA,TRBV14,CASSPLGGSSYNEQFF,TGTGCCAGCAGCCCCCTTGGCGGTAGCTCCTACAATGAGCAGTTCTTC
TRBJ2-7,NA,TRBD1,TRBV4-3,CASSQDGTGLEQYF,TGCGCCAGCAGCCAAGATGGGACAGGGCTCGAGCAGTACTTC
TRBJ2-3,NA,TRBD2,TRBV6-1,CASSGRGASGRASTDTQYF,TGTGCCAGCAGTGGAAGAGGGGCTAGCGGGAGGGCTAGCACAGATACGCAGTATTTT
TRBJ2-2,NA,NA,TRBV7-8,CASSLGPLGGGELFF,TGTGCCAGCAGCTTAGGCCCTCTAGGTGGCGGGGAGCTGTTTTTT
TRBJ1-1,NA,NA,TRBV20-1,CSASQSLPPHEAFF,TGCAGTGCTAGTCAATCCCTTCCCCCACATGAAGCTTTCTTT
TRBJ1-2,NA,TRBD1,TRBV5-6,CASSANRGLGGYTF,TGTGCCAGCAGCGCCAACAGGGGGCTCGGTGGCTACACCTTC
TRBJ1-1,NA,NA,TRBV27,CASRMTGNTEAFF,TGTGCCAGCAGAATGACAGGGAACACTGAAGCTTTCTTT
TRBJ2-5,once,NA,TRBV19,CASSIRRQGETQYF,TGTGCCAGTAGTATTAGAAGGCAGGGGGAGACCCAGTACTTC